The clone carrying this T cell receptor (beta chain) was observed a handful of times. Its antigen is not known. This entry belongs to a study of T cells after posttransplantation cyclophosphamide. A marrow graft followed busulfan-fludarabine conditioning, with cyclophosphamide on days +3 and +4. Profiling relied on immunoSEQ multiplex PCR, and the TCRdb table lists in-frame clones only, not all of them. The sample records about 2,200 clones, 69% being singletons. V trimming: 4 bases; J trimming: 2 bases; junction bases outside the gene matches: 5. This CDR3 is 15 amino acids long. CDR1 and CDR2 from the germline V gene are SGHNT and YENEEA. Findings and limits, study-wide: Skin or GI-infiltrating T cells shared few TRB sequences with blood. Recipient CMV seropositivity and CMV reactivation strongly tracked TRB clonality. Donor CD8+ memory clones often dominated recipient blood repertoires at later times.

The genes are TRBV11-3 and TRBJ1-5, with 7 bases lining up with TRBD1. The sample consisted of PBMCs, taken after allogeneic stem cell transplant with posttransplant cyclophosphamide. This clonotype was obtained from a male patient aged 55 to 69 who received an allogeneic stem cell transplant from a related donor and was CMV-positive. Some T cells may be graft donor cells. The CDR3 DNA reads TGTGCCAGCAGCTCCACAGGGGCAGGCAATCAGCCCCAGCATTTT. This gives the protein CASSSTGAGNQPQHF.